The rows below give T cell receptor beta chains drawn from one sample of a study of blood T cell repertoires in COVID-19. Method: immunoSEQ multiplex PCR; TCRdb's copy keeps in-frame clones and lacks some. This table holds 250,000 to 300,000 clones, about nine tenths found once. Material: peripheral blood. The receptor set was obtained from a woman aged 40 to 50 who had recovered from COVID-19. The CDR3 runs from the conserved cysteine through the conserved F or W. A D gene is named only where the DNA matches it firmly. The listing skips clone size in some rows; elsewhere it reads once, few, many or a size class.

D gene	clone size	V gene	CDR3 length	J gene	CDR3 protein
TRBD1	.	TRBV7-9	14	TRBJ2-5	CASSATGAAETQYF
TRBD1	few	TRBV13	15	TRBJ1-1	CASSPKQGRTTEAFF
.	.	TRBV7-8	15	TRBJ2-1	CASSLNEGGVSEQFF
TRBD1	.	TRBV3-1/TRBV3-2	14	TRBJ1-6	CASSTTGAHSPLHF
TRBD1	.	TRBV5-6	15	TRBJ1-1	CASSLKGGVNTEAFF
.	.	TRBV19	16	TRBJ1-2	CASSPRKTGWASGYTF
TRBD2	once	TRBV4-1	19	TRBJ2-3	CASSQDPGRLAGGTDTQYF
.	once	TRBV29-1	14	TRBJ1-4	CSVSRAGANEKLFF
TRBD1	once	TRBV29-1	15	TRBJ2-3	CSVETGGEGADTQYF
TRBD1	once	TRBV7-9	14	TRBJ1-5	CASSLEGADQPQHF
TRBD1	.	TRBV5-1	14	TRBJ1-1	CASSFDRADGEAFF
TRBD2	.	TRBV7-6	15	TRBJ2-1	CASSLGGGGNNEQFF
.	.	TRBV6-6	11	TRBJ2-7	CASSDQGEQYF
.	.	TRBV29-1	13	TRBJ2-7	CSVGEQAPYEQYF
TRBD2	.	TRBV15	14	TRBJ2-5	CATSRDRGEETQYF
TRBD2	.	TRBV7-3	15	TRBJ2-1	CASSSSGPSYNEQFF
TRBD1	few	TRBV2	18	TRBJ1-5	CASSVPGQGTFLNQPQHF
.	.	TRBV5-4	14	TRBJ2-7	CASSQRGSENEQYF
.	.	TRBV6-1	16	TRBJ2-3	CASSDLSRTSTDTQYF
.	once	TRBV28	15	TRBJ2-1	CASSLSGYSYNEQFF